One and the same sample provided the 25 T cell receptor beta chains below, sequenced in a study of T cells in localized non-small cell lung cancer. Sequencing was performed with immunoSEQ multiplex PCR; in TCRdb, only in-frame clones are kept and a portion is missing. The sample has under 35,000 clones, under 95% seen once. This specimen consisted of peripheral blood, obtained before any cancer treatment. These receptors came from a female donor at least 60 years old with stage I lung adenocarcinoma.

The V call is TRBV11-2, the J call TRBJ2-5; no definite D call. The germline V and J ends were trimmed by 1 base and 7 bases, with 16 bases remaining between them. The CDR3 has 15 residues. Germline CDR1 reads SGHAT; CDR2 reads FQNNGV. The CDR3 reads CASSLGASRIGTQYF. CDR3 sequence (DNA): TGTGCCAGCAGCTTAGGGGCATCAAGAATCGGGACCCAGTACTTC. Drawing the rest from reference TRBV11-2 and TRBJ2-5, the complete variable domain is EAGVAQSPRYKIIEKRQSVAFWCNPISGHATLYWYQQILGQGPKLLIQFQNNGVVDDSQLPKDRFSAERLKGVDSTLKIQPAKLEDSAVYLCASSLGASRIGTQYFGPGTRLLVL.

In this sample, this clone turned up once. The chain uses TRBV9 and TRBJ2-2; a possible D gene is TRBD1 (5 bases). The germline gives CDR1 SGDLS, CDR2 YYNGEE. This CDR3 has 14 residues. V was cut by 4 bases and J by 4 bases, with 11 bases left in between. The CDR3 region has the DNA TGTGCCAGCAGCTCTCGGACATTCACCGGGGAGCTGTTTTTT. Protein sequence: CASSSRTFTGELFF.

The chain combines TRBV28 with TRBJ2-1, with 10 bases aligning to TRBD2. This CDR3 comprises 15 residues. With 8 bases clipped from V and 9 bases from J, the junction kept 13 bases outside the gene matches. Germline values: CDR1 MDHEN, CDR2 SYDVKM. The CDR3 reads CASRQPAGGVGEQFF. In DNA, the CDR3 is TGTGCCAGCCGACAGCCAGCGGGAGGGGTTGGTGAGCAGTTCTTC.

The rearrangement links TRBV27 to TRBJ1-5, with TRBD1 matching 7 bases. V shed 2 bases, J shed 3 bases, and the junction held 7 bases outside the gene matches. The CDR3 consists of 16 residues. In germline, CDR1 is MNHEY, CDR2 SMNVEV (reference sequence). Here the CDR3 DNA reads TGTGCCAGCAGTTTAAAAGCAGGGGGGGACAATCAGCCCCAGCATTTT. It is translated as CASSLKAGGDNQPQHF.

V is TRBV7-9 and J is TRBJ2-7, with D uncertain. The length of the CDR3 is 11 residues. CDR1 SEHNR and CDR2 FQNEAQ come from the germline V gene (reference sequence). The V end was cut by 1 base, the J end by 4 bases, with 2 bases between. CDR3 residues: CASSLEYEQYF. Written as DNA, the CDR3 is TGTGCCAGCAGCTTAGAGTACGAGCAGTACTTC.

The chain uses TRBV6-1 and TRBJ2-2; D not resolved. The CDR3 covers 14 residues. Trimming took 1 base from V and 4 from J, leaving 7 bases between them. In germline, CDR1 is MNHNS, CDR2 SASEGT. The CDR3 DNA is TGTGCCAGCAGTGAAGTAGGTAGCACCGGGGAGCTGTTTTTT. Its translation is CASSEVGSTGELFF.

This clone was seen a single time. The V and J genes are TRBV4-2 and TRBJ1-1; D is uncertain. V dropped 2 bases and J dropped 5 bases, with 12 bases sitting between them. The CDR3 runs 14 residues. Germline V lookup: CDR1 LGHNA, CDR2 YNFKEQ. CDR3 DNA sequence: TGTGCCAGCAGCCAAACGGGGATCGGAACTGAAGCTTTCTTT. Its translation is CASSQTGIGTEAFF.

The chain has TRBV5-1 and TRBJ2-3, with TRBD2 identical over 10 bases. CDR1 SGHRS and CDR2 YFSETQ come from the germline V gene. V gave up 6 bases and J gave up 2 bases; unmatched junction bases: 6. This CDR3 is 15 amino acids long. CDR3 DNA: TGCGCCAGCACCCCGGGACTAGCGAACACAGATACGCAGTATTTT. Its translation: CASTPGLANTDTQYF.

The chain uses TRBV5-1 and TRBJ2-3; TRBD1 is a possible D gene (6 bases). This CDR3 region has 14 residues. Trimming shortened V by 5 bases and J by 0 bases, and 10 bases separated the two germline ends. Per germline, CDR1 SGHRS and CDR2 YFSETQ. This chain's CDR3 is CASRRTVSTDTQYF. The CDR3 nucleotides are TGCGCCAGCAGGCGGACAGTGAGCACAGATACGCAGTATTTT.

The count of this clone is one. The V gene is TRBV4-1, the J gene TRBJ2-7, with TRBD2 matching 7 bases. This CDR3 region has 15 residues. Germline values: CDR1 MGHRA, CDR2 YSYEKL. V was pared by 4 bases and J by 3 bases, with 9 bases of the junction left unmatched. The CDR3 here is CASSLQGGGGYEQYF. The CDR3 DNA reads as TGCGCCAGCAGCCTTCAGGGCGGGGGAGGCTACGAGCAGTACTTC.

J is TRBJ1-2 and V is TRBV5-6; D ambiguous. CDR1 and CDR2 from the germline V gene are SGHDT and YYEEEE. V was shortened by 5 bases and J by 5 bases, with 13 bases between the two germline ends. The CDR3 covers 13 residues. CDR3 bases: TGTGCCAGCAGTTCCAATCCCGGGTATGGCTACACCTTC. Residues: CASSSNPGYGYTF.

The CDR3 DNA sequence: TGTGCCAGCAGGGTAGGGGGCATCGCCAAAAACATTCAGTACTTC. Its translation: CASRVGGIAKNIQYF. The chain joins TRBV2 to TRBJ2-4, with 7 bases identical to TRBD1. The germline CDR1 and CDR2 sequences are SNHLY and FYNNEI. The CDR3 covers 15 residues. Trimming cost V 6 bases and J 1 base; bases outside gene matches: 6.

The chain combines TRBV19 with TRBJ1-5; 8 bases match TRBD1. CDR1 is LNHDA and CDR2 is SQIVND in the germline V gene (reference sequence). V lost 1 base and J lost 0; bases outside the gene matches: 8. The CDR3 sequence is 18 residues long. CDR3 protein: CASSIGGTGAYSNQPQHF. In DNA form, the CDR3 reads TGTGCCAGTAGTATAGGTGGGACAGGAGCTTATAGCAATCAGCCCCAGCATTTT.

The chain recombines TRBV6-5 with TRBJ1-4, with D unclear. V lost 4 bases and J lost 5, with 8 bases in between. Germline V gene data show CDR1 as MNHEY and CDR2 as SVGAGI. The CDR3 runs 13 residues. CDR3 protein: CASSSRWNEKLFF. CDR3 bases: TGTGCCAGCAGTTCCCGTTGGAATGAAAAACTGTTTTTT.

This rearrangement joins TRBV6-6 to TRBJ1-6; tentatively, D is TRBD1 (6 bases). This CDR3 spans 16 amino acids. V shed 4 bases and J shed 9 bases, with 19 bases lying between them. CDR1 and CDR2 from the germline V gene are MNHNY and SVGAGI (reference sequence). CDR3 protein: CASSWEAGTKGSPLHF. CDR3 nucleotides: TGTGCCAGCAGTTGGGAAGCCGGGACAAAGGGTTCACCCCTCCACTTT.

In this sample, this clone turned up once. The chain is built from TRBV30 and TRBJ2-1; no firm D call. V lost 3 bases to trimming and J lost 7 bases, with 7 bases between them. Germline V gene sequence: CDR1 GTSNPN, CDR2 SVGIG (reference sequence). The CDR3 has 11 residues. The CDR3 region is CAWRGWNEQFF. For the CDR3, the DNA is TGTGCCTGGAGGGGCTGGAATGAGCAGTTCTTC.

The CDR3 reads CASSDRPGGISYEQYF. The CDR3 DNA reads TGCGCCAGCAGTGATCGGCCGGGGGGGATTTCCTACGAGCAGTACTTC. The genes are TRBV10-1 and TRBJ2-7, with 8 bases that match TRBD2. Germline CDR1 is WNHNN and CDR2 is SYGVQD (reference sequence). V lost 3 bases to trimming and J lost 1 base; unmatched junction nucleotides: 8. CDR3 length: 16 amino acids.

J is TRBJ2-5 and V is TRBV14, with 9 bases identical to TRBD1. CDR3 length: 18 residues. The V segment lost 3 bases and the J segment 1 base; nucleotides outside the gene matches: 12. The V gene's germline CDR1 is SGHDN and CDR2 FVKESK. CDR3 residues: CASSHSNRGLIAQETQYF. CDR3 nucleotide sequence: TGTGCCAGCAGCCACTCTAACAGGGGGCTCATCGCCCAAGAGACCCAGTACTTC.

The gene calls are TRBV9 and TRBJ1-2; 7 nucleotides match TRBD1. Germline V gene sequence: CDR1 SGDLS, CDR2 YYNGEE. The ends lost 0 bases at V and 4 bases at J; junction bases unmatched: 3. This CDR3 region has 14 residues. The CDR3 loop is CASSVAGGGYGYTF. In nucleotides, the CDR3 is TGTGCCAGCAGCGTAGCAGGGGGGGGCTATGGCTACACCTTC.

The chain joins TRBV2 to TRBJ1-2; possibly TRBD1 for D (5 bases). Germline CDR1 is SNHLY and CDR2 is FYNNEI. CDR3 size: 13 residues. V was clipped by 11 bases and J by 3 bases, with 16 bases between them. The DNA for the CDR3 is TGTGCCGCAAAAGGGCCCAGGGACTATGGCTACACCTTC. It translates to CAAKGPRDYGYTF.

The chain links TRBV5-1 to TRBJ2-1; D is perhaps TRBD1 (5 bases). Looked up from germline, CDR1 is SGHRS and CDR2 is YFSETQ. V was cut by 0 bases and J by 7 bases, with 14 bases left in between. The CDR3 has 15 residues. The CDR3 DNA follows: TGCGCCAGCAGCTTGGCCCCAGGGAAGGAAAATGAGCAGTTCTTC. It codes for CASSLAPGKENEQFF.

The chain carries TRBV11-2 and TRBJ1-6; weak D call: TRBD1 (5 bases). V was clipped by 1 base and J by 9 bases, with 19 bases between them. In germline, CDR1 is SGHAT, CDR2 FQNNGV. The CDR3 consists of 17 residues. CDR3 nucleotides: TGTGCCAGCAGCTTAGGGGATCCCCAGGGTGAGGCTTCACCCCTCCACTTT. Residues: CASSLGDPQGEASPLHF.

The chain links TRBV28 to TRBJ2-7; 7 bases line up with TRBD2. The germline V gene has CDR1 MDHEN and CDR2 SYDVKM. The V segment lost 3 bases and the J segment 4 bases; nucleotides outside the gene matches: 6. This CDR3 is 14 amino acids long. The CDR3 DNA reads as TGTGCCAGCAGTTTGGGAGGGAGTAAGTACGAGCAGTACTTC. Translation gives CASSLGGSKYEQYF.

The chain links TRBV30 to TRBJ2-3, with TRBD1 as a possible D gene (5 bases). V was shortened by 3 bases and J by 0 bases, with 10 bases between the two germline ends. CDR1 is GTSNPN and CDR2 is SVGIG in the germline V gene (reference sequence). This CDR3 is 14 amino acids long. In nucleotides, the CDR3 is TGTGCCTGGAGGAGAGCAGGGAGCACAGATACGCAGTATTTT. The encoded protein is CAWRRAGSTDTQYF.

The chain joins TRBV14 to TRBJ1-4, with D uncertain. The CDR3 runs to 14 residues. Germline CDR1 SGHDN, CDR2 FVKESK. The ends were cut back, 4 bases at V and 1 base at J, with 7 bases in the middle. This chain's CDR3 is CASSRQITNEKLFF. Written as DNA, the CDR3 is TGTGCCAGCAGCCGGCAGATAACTAATGAAAAACTGTTTTTT.